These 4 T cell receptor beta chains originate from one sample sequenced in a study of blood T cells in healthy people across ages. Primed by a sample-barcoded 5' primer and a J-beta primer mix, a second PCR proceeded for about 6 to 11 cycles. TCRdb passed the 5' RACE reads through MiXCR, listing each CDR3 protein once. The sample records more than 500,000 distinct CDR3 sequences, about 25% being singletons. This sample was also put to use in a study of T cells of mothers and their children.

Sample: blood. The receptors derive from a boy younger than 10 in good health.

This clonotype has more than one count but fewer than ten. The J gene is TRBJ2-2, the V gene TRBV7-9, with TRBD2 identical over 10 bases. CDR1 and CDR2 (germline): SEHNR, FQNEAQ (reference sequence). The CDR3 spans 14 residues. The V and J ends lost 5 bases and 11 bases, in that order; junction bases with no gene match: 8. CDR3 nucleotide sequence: TGTGCCAGCAGCCCGCCGGGACTAGCGAATGAGCTGTTTTTT. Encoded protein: CASSPPGLANELFF.

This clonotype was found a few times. Here the CDR3 reads CSEGSGAGGNYNEQFF. In nucleotides, the CDR3 is TGCAGCGAAGGCTCGGGAGCGGGGGGAAACTACAATGAGCAGTTCTTC. The chain joins TRBV29-1 to TRBJ2-1; 9 bases fit TRBD2. Losses at the gene ends were 7 bases for V and 3 bases for J; bases not matched to a gene: 13. The V gene's germline CDR1 is SQVTM and CDR2 ANQGSEA. The CDR3 has 16 residues.

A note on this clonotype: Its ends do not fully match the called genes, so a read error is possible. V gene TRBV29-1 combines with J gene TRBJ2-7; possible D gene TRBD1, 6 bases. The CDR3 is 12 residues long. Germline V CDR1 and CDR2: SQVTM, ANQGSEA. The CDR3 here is CSVAPDSYEQCF. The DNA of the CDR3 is TGCAGCGTTGCCCCGGACAGCTACGAGCAGTGCTTC.

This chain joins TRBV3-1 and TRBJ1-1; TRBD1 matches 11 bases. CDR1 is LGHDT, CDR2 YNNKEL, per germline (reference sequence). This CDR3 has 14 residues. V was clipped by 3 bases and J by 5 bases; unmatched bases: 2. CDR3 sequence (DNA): TGTGCCAGCAGCCAGGGACAGGGGGGAACTGAAGCTTTCTTT. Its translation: CASSQGQGGTEAFF. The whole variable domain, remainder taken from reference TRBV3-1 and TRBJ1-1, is DTAVSQTPKYLVTQMGNDKSIKCEQNLGHDTMYWYKQDSKKFLKIMFSYNNKELIINETVPNRFSPKSPDKAHLNLHINSLELGDSAVYFCASSQGQGGTEAFFGQGTRLTVV.